The clone carrying this TCR beta chain was seen at least ten times. The antigen remains undetermined. The data were taken from a study of T-cell reconstitution after alpha-beta-depleted transplantation in children. Study outcomes and limitations: Counts and diversity of T cells one year after transplant came mostly from newly produced T cells. Expanded graft clones numbering several hundred reportedly gave rise to alpha-beta T cells about two months after transplant. Some patients' high day-60 TCRbeta diversity was traced to surviving recipient T cells and thymic progenitors.

Trimming stripped 8 bases from V and 4 bases from J, with 14 bases between. Germline values: CDR1 SGHTA, CDR2 FQGNSA. CDR3 length: 13 amino acids. The library targeted TCRbeta and was prepared with unique molecular identifiers. Via MiXCR, TCRdb re-called the PCR reads, giving one row per CDR3 protein. Counted here are 280,000 or so distinct CDR3 sequences, 11% occurring once; the ten biggest clones make up around 24%. The V call is TRBV7-2, the J call TRBJ1-1; D might be TRBD1 (5 bases). Sequencing was performed on peripheral blood, taken 180 days after TCRalphabeta/CD19-depleted stem cell transplant. This TCR was recovered from a male patient between 2 and 15 years old who had a stem cell transplant for chronic granulomatous disease, so the T cells may come from the graft donor. CDR3 in DNA: TGTGCCAGCCTGGGACGGACTGTCACTGAAGCTTTCTTT. This encodes CASLGRTVTEAFF.